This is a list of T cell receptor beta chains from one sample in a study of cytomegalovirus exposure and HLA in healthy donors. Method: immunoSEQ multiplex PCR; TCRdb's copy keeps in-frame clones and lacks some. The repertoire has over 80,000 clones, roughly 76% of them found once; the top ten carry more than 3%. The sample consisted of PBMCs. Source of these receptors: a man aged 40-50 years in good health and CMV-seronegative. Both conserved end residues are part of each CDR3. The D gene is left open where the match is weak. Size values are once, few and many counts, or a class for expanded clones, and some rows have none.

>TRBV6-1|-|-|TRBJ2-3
TGTGCCAGCAGTGAAGAGGTTGGGGTACTGGGAGCGGTAGATACGCAGTATTTT
CASSEEVGVLGAVDTQYF
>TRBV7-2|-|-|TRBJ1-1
TGTGCCAGCAGCTTTCACAGGAACACTGAAGCTTTCTTT
CASSFHRNTEAFF
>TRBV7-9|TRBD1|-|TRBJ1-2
TGTGCCAGCGCACAGGGGCGAACCCATGGCTACACCTTC
CASAQGRTHGYTF
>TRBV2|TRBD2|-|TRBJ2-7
TGTGCCAGCAGCGCACCAGCGGGGGTCACCTACGAGCAGTACTTC
CASSAPAGVTYEQYF
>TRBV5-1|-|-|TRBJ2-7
TGCGCCAGCAGCGAGAGACAAGGGCCAGGGCTGGGCTACGAGCAGTACTTC
CASSERQGPGLGYEQYF
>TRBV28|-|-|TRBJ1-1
TGTGCCAGCAGTTTACGAGGGCCGGGGGTGAGCACTGAAGCTTTCTTT
CASSLRGPGVSTEAFF
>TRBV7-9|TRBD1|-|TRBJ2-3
TGTGCCAGCAGCAAACGGACAGGGTCCCATACGCAGTATTTT
CASSKRTGSHTQYF
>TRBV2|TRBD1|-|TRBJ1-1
TGTGCCAGCTCCGCAGGGGGCCACGCTGAAGCTTTCTTT
CASSAGGHAEAFF
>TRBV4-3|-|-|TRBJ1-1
TGCGCCAGCAGCCAAGAGACTTACCTAAAGAACACTGAAGCTTTCTTT
CASSQETYLKNTEAFF
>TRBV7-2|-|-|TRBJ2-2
TGTGCCAGCAGCTTCGGTGTCACGAACACCGGGGAGCTGTTTTTT
CASSFGVTNTGELFF
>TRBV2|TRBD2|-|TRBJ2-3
TGTGCCAGCAGTGAAGTCCCCCTAGCGGGGGACCCGGGCACAGATACGCAGTATTTT
CASSEVPLAGDPGTDTQYF
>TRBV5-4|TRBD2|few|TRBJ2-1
TGTGCCAGCAGCTCGGCACGCGGGGGAAACAATGAGCAGTTCTTC
CASSSARGGNNEQFF
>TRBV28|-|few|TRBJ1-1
TGTGCCAGCAGTTCCTACAGGGCGTGGGAAGCTTTCTTT
CASSSYRAWEAFF
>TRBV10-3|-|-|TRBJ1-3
TGTGCCATCACCCGAGGTACTGGAAACACCATATATTTT
CAITRGTGNTIYF
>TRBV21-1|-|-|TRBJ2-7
TGTGCCAGCAGCAAATACGGCGGCTACTACGAGCAGTACTTC
CASSKYGGYYEQYF
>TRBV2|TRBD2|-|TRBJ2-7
TGTGCCAGCCATTCCCAGCGGGGTACCTACGAGCAGTACTTC
CASHSQRGTYEQYF
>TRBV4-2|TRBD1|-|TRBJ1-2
TGTGCCAGCAGCCAAGATAGGACAGGCTATGGCTACACCTTC
CASSQDRTGYGYTF
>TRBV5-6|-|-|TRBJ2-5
TGTGCCAGCAGCTTGGCCCCCGGGAACCAAGAGACCCAGTACTTC
CASSLAPGNQETQYF
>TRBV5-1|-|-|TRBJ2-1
TGCGCCAGCAGCTTAGGGGGGGGGTGGAATGAGCAGTTCTTC
CASSLGGGWNEQFF
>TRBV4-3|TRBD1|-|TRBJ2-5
TGCGCCAGCAGCCAAGAATGGCTCGACAGGGCCCTTCAAGAGACCCAGTACTTC
CASSQEWLDRALQETQYF
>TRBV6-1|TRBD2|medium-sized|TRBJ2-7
TGTGCCAGCAGTGAAGGTTTCGGGGGGGCCCACGAGCAGTACTTC
CASSEGFGGAHEQYF
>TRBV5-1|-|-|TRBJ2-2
TGCGCCAGCAGCTTGACAGGTCTCTCCGGGGAGCTGTTTTTT
CASSLTGLSGELFF
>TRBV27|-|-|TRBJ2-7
TGTGCCAGCAGTGACACCGGGACTTGGGGATACGAGCAGTACTTC
CASSDTGTWGYEQYF
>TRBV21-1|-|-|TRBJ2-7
TGTGCCAGCAGCCTCCAAACCGCAGGGGAGCAGTACTTC
CASSLQTAGEQYF
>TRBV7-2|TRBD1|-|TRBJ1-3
TGTGCCAGCAGCTTCGGCGGGACAGCCTCTGGAAACACCATATATTTT
CASSFGGTASGNTIYF
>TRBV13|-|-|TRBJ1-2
TGTGCCAGCAGCTTCGCAGGGATAAGTAATAATGGCTACACCTTC
CASSFAGISNNGYTF
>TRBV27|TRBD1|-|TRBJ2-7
TGTGCCAGCAGTTTATCTCCCGGGACAGGGGTTAAGCACGAGCAGTACTTC
CASSLSPGTGVKHEQYF
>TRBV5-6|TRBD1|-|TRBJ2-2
TGTGCCAGCATTCTCCGACAGGGGGGCGACACCGGGGAGCTGTTTTTT
CASILRQGGDTGELFF
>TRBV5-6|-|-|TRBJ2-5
TGTGCCAGCAGCTTGTTTCGGCAAGAGACCCAGTACTTC
CASSLFRQETQYF
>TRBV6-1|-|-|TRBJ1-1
TGTGCCAGCACCCCCCCAGGGGATAACACTGAAGCTTTCTTT
CASTPPGDNTEAFF
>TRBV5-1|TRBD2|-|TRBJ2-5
TGCGCCAGCAGCTTGGGACTAGCGGGGGGGCGAGAGACCCAGTACTTC
CASSLGLAGGRETQYF
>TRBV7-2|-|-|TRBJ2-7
TGTGCCAGCAGCTTATTGGGCACAGAAAAGGCCTACGAGCAGTACTTC
CASSLLGTEKAYEQYF
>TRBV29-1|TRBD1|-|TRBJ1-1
TGCAGCGTGGGGACAGGGAGGGAGACTGAAGCTTTCTTT
CSVGTGRETEAFF
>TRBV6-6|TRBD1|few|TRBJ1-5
TGTGCCAGCAGTTTTGGACAGGGGAATCAGCCCCAGCATTTT
CASSFGQGNQPQHF
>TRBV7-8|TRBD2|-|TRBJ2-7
TGTGCCAGCAGCCTAGCGGGGGGGAACTACGAGCAGTACTTC
CASSLAGGNYEQYF
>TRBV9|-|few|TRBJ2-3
TGTGCCAGCAGGGGGGGAGCAGATACGCAGTATTTT
CASRGGADTQYF
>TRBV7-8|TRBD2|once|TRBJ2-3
TGTGCCAGCAGACAGCCCGGGACTAGCGGGGGTTCAGATACGCAGTATTTT
CASRQPGTSGGSDTQYF
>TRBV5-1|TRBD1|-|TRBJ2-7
TGCGCCAGCAGTTACCCGGGGACAGGGGGGTACGAGCAGTACTTC
CASSYPGTGGYEQYF
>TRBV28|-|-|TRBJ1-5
TGTGCCAGTTCACCTCGGGCGGGCAGTTCGAGCAATCAGCCCCAGCATTTT
CASSPRAGSSSNQPQHF
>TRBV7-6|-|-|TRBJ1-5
TGTGCCAGCAGCTCCCAGGGAGGCCAACCCATTCAGCCCCAGCATTTT
CASSSQGGQPIQPQHF
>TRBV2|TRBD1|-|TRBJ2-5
TGTGCCAGCAGTGGTAGACAGGGGGCGGGGTACCAAGAGACCCAGTACTTC
CASSGRQGAGYQETQYF
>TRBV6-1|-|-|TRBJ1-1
TGTGCCAGCAGTGAGCCGGGGAAGAAGAATGAAGCTTTCTTT
CASSEPGKKNEAFF